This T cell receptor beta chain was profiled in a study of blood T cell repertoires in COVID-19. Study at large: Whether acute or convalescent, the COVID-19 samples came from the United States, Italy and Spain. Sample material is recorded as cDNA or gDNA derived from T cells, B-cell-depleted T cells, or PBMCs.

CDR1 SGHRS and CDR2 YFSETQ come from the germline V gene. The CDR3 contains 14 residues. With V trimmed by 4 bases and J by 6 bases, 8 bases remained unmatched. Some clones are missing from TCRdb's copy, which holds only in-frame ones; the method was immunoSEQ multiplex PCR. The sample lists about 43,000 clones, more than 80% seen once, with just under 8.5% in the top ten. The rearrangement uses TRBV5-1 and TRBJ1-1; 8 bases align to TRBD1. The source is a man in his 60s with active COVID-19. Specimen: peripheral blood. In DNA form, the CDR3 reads TGCGCCAGCAGCATCGGACAGGGTAGTGCTGAAGCTTTCTTT. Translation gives CASSIGQGSAEAFF.